The 10 T cell receptor beta chains below were found in one sample sequenced in a study of OX40 agonist ivuxolimab in advanced cancers. Profiled with immunoSEQ multiplex PCR; TCRdb holds only in-frame clones, not every one. The sample contains approximately 66,000 clones, around 89% of which appear only once. This specimen consisted of CD4+ or CD8+ T cells sorted from blood, obtained in a trial of the OX40 agonist ivuxolimab. The receptors shown here come from an adult with an advanced solid tumor such as melanoma, head and neck, liver or kidney cancer.

The chain combines TRBV27 with TRBJ2-1; D gene unclear. The V gene's germline CDR1 is MNHEY and CDR2 SMNVEV (reference sequence). This CDR3 comprises 14 residues. The V end was cut by 2 bases, the J end by 0 bases, with 5 bases between. CDR3 coding DNA: TGTGCCAGCAGTTTAATCGGCTCCTACAATGAGCAGTTCTTC. Encoded protein: CASSLIGSYNEQFF.

The chain combines TRBV6-1 with TRBJ2-5; 10 bases align to TRBD2. The trim removed 6 bases at V and 3 bases at J, leaving 4 bases unmatched. CDR1 is MNHNS, CDR2 SASEGT, per germline. The CDR3 is 14 residues long. The CDR3 coding sequence is TGTGCCAGCAGCCGGGGACTAGCGAAAGAGACCCAGTACTTC. As protein: CASSRGLAKETQYF.

The rearrangement joins TRBV27 to TRBJ2-3; 7 nucleotides line up with TRBD1. Germline lookup yields CDR1 MNHEY and CDR2 SMNVEV (reference sequence). The V segment lost 5 bases and the J segment 2 bases; nucleotides outside the gene matches: 10. The CDR3 sequence is 16 residues long. This CDR3 reads CASSAPGTENTDTQYF. The CDR3 coding sequence is TGTGCCAGCAGTGCCCCCGGGACAGAGAACACAGATACGCAGTATTTT.

The rearrangement uses TRBV5-6 and TRBJ2-7, with 10 bases fitting TRBD2. The CDR3 consists of 15 residues. The germline V gene encodes CDR1 SGHDT and CDR2 YYEEEE. The J segment lost 4 bases and the V segment lost 3 bases, leaving 7 bases of the junction unmatched. The CDR3, as DNA: TGTGCCAGCAGCTCGCTCCTAGCGGGGGTTTACGAGCAGTACTTC. Its translation: CASSSLLAGVYEQYF.

The chain employs TRBV5-1 and TRBJ2-2, with a tentative D call TRBD2 (6 bases). Germline V gene data show CDR1 as SGHRS and CDR2 as YFSETQ. Trimming stripped 4 bases from V and 7 bases from J, with 11 bases between. The CDR3 contains 13 residues. The CDR3 here is CASSLGGFGELFF. The CDR3 bases are TGCGCCAGCAGCCTGGGAGGATTCGGGGAGCTGTTTTTT.

The chain employs TRBV2 and TRBJ1-1, with TRBD1 matching 11 bases. The CDR3 length is 13 residues. With V trimmed by 7 bases and J by 5 bases, 3 bases remained unmatched. Germline CDR1 SNHLY, CDR2 FYNNEI. The CDR3 nucleotides read TGTGCCAGCATGGGACAGGGGGGTACTGAAGCTTTCTTT. This codes for CASMGQGGTEAFF.

The J gene is TRBJ2-1, the V gene TRBV7-9; 10 bases match TRBD1. The CDR3 has 15 residues. The trim removed 0 bases at V and 5 bases at J, leaving 1 base unmatched. Germline CDR1 SEHNR, CDR2 FQNEAQ (reference sequence). The CDR3: CASSLAGTGDNEQFF. DNA for the CDR3: TGTGCCAGCAGCTTAGCCGGGACAGGGGACAATGAGCAGTTCTTC.

This clone was seen a handful of times. This sequence joins TRBV6-5 and TRBJ2-7; D is perhaps TRBD2 (6 bases). CDR1 and CDR2 from the germline V gene are MNHEY and SVGAGI. Trimming left V 5 bases short and J 1 base short, with 12 bases between. The CDR3 has 14 amino acids. This CDR3 is CASSERGTSYEQYF. CDR3 coding DNA: TGTGCCAGCAGTGAACGGGGGACTTCCTACGAGCAGTACTTC.

This clone was observed a few times. The chain is built from TRBV7-6 and TRBJ1-5; TRBD1 is a possible D gene (6 bases). Trimming took 1 base from V and 6 from J, leaving 13 bases between them. CDR1 and CDR2 from the germline V gene are SGHVS and FNYEAQ. The CDR3 covers 15 residues. Here the CDR3 reads CASSLEGVRGQPQHF. The DNA for the CDR3 is TGTGCCAGCAGCTTAGAGGGGGTCCGCGGTCAGCCCCAGCATTTT.

V usage is TRBV29-1 and J usage is TRBJ2-3; D is ambiguous. The CDR3 consists of 13 residues. The V end lost 2 bases, the J end lost 2 bases, and 8 bases lay between the germline ends. Germline V CDR1 and CDR2: SQVTM, ANQGSEA. CDR3 loop: CSVEKGITDTQYF. In DNA, the CDR3 is TGCAGCGTTGAAAAAGGGATCACAGATACGCAGTATTTT.